This T cell receptor (beta chain) comes out of a study of blood T cell repertoires in COVID-19. At the level of the study: COVID-19 samples, acute and convalescent, were from the United States, Italy and Spain. T cells, B-cell-depleted T cells, or PBMCs provided the cDNA or gDNA that served as material.

As originally analysed: Amplification of reference gene primers provided the estimated nucleated cell counts. Method: immunoSEQ multiplex PCR; TCRdb's copy keeps in-frame clones and lacks some. V and J calls and clone size follow that table, whereas D and trimming were derived from the DNA. The table records a few hundred thousand clones, 80% to 90% of them present only once. Symptom resolution, clearance, or two negative PCRs marked donors in Cohort 3 as recovered. From germline, CDR1 is SGHAT and CDR2 FQNNGV. The V gene end was trimmed by 1 base and the J gene end by 4 bases; junction bases not matched to a gene: 5. The CDR3 covers 16 residues. This clone occurred many times.

The sample taken for sequencing was PBMCs or T cells enriched from blood (not recorded which). This clonotype originated in a woman aged 25 to 45 who had recovered from COVID-19. V gene TRBV11-2 combines with J gene TRBJ1-1; 11 positions match TRBD1. The CDR3 reads CASSLGTGGWGTEAFF. For the CDR3, the DNA is TGTGCCAGCAGCTTAGGGACAGGGGGCTGGGGCACTGAAGCTTTCTTT. Full variable domain (missing parts from reference TRBV11-2 and TRBJ1-1): EAGVAQSPRYKIIEKRQSVAFWCNPISGHATLYWYQQILGQGPKLLIQFQNNGVVDDSQLPKDRFSAERLKGVDSTLKIQPAKLEDSAVYLCASSLGTGGWGTEAFFGQGTRLTVV.